This T cell receptor beta chain was retrieved from a study of CD8 T cells in Susac syndrome. The CDR3 spans 14 residues. V was cut by 4 bases and J by 4 bases, with 12 bases left in between. Germline V lookup: CDR1 SGHRS, CDR2 YFSETQ. CD8+ and CD4+ blood T cells underwent TCR beta sequencing. The multiple sclerosis controls were treatment-naive patients affected by stable or active relapsing-remitting disease. Isolation of CD8+ and CD4+ T cells was performed negatively, whereas enrichment of TEMRA cells was done by FACS. It was with random hexamers that about 0.45 to 1 ug RNA was reverse transcribed. Amplification of TCR beta CDR3 across 54 Vbeta and 13 Jbeta was performed with immunoSEQ multiplex PCR. Via MiXCR, TCRdb re-called the immunoSEQ multiplex PCR reads, giving one row per CDR3 protein. Of about 130,000 distinct CDR3 sequences listed, roughly 94% are singletons.

The sample taken for sequencing was CD4+ T cells from PBMCs. The chain employs TRBV5-1 and TRBJ2-4; unclear D gene. This TCR derives from a human donor with multiple sclerosis. CDR3 coding DNA: TGCGCCAGCAGCCAAAGCTCAGAAAAAAACATTCAGTACTTC. Its translation is CASSQSSEKNIQYF.